Below, 3 T cell receptor beta chains from the same sample are listed, as sequenced in a study of blood T cell repertoires in COVID-19. The method was immunoSEQ multiplex PCR; TCRdb's version includes in-frame clones alone and lacks a portion of them. The sample has approximately 71,000 clones, roughly 86% seen once; the top ten hold roughly 3.7%. Sequencing was done on a sample of peripheral blood. The receptors were sampled from a man aged 50 to 60 with acute or convalescent COVID-19.

J is TRBJ1-4 and V is TRBV19; 10 bases map to TRBD1. In germline, CDR1 is LNHDA, CDR2 SQIVND (reference sequence). With V trimmed by 3 bases and J by 8 bases, 9 bases remained unmatched. CDR3 size: 16 residues. CDR3 region: CASSIGSTGGREKLFF. The CDR3 coding sequence is TGTGCCAGTAGTATCGGATCGACAGGGGGCAGGGAAAAACTGTTTTTT. The full variable domain, with the rest looked up from reference TRBV19 and TRBJ1-4, is DGGITQSPKYLFRKEGQNVTLSCEQNLNHDAMYWYRQDPGQGLRLIYYSQIVNDFQKGDIAEGYSVSREKKESFPLTVTSAQKNPTAFYLCASSIGSTGGREKLFFGSGTQLSVL.

CDR3 loop: CASNGQNNSPLHF. The CDR3, as DNA: TGTGCCAGTAATGGACAGAATAATTCACCCCTCCACTTT. The chain couples TRBV19 to TRBJ1-6; TRBD1 might be the D (6 bases). Trimming took 7 bases from V and 5 from J, leaving 9 bases between them. CDR1 is LNHDA, CDR2 SQIVND, per germline (reference sequence). The length of the CDR3 is 13 residues.

The V and J genes are TRBV11-3 and TRBJ1-1, with 7 bases that match TRBD1. Looked up from germline, CDR1 is SGHNT and CDR2 is YENEEA. Losses at the gene ends were 3 bases for V and 4 bases for J; bases not matched to a gene: 2. The CDR3 sequence is 13 residues long. For the CDR3, the DNA is TGTGCCAGCAGCTTGGGACAGTTCACTGAAGCTTTCTTT. This sequence encodes CASSLGQFTEAFF.